The 18 T cell receptor beta chains listed next were all sequenced from one sample in a study of T cell responses to AZD1222 COVID-19 vaccine. TCRdb keeps only in-frame clones here, not all; method: immunoSEQ multiplex PCR. The table includes about 120,000 clones, 65% to 90% detected once. This specimen consisted of peripheral blood, obtained on day 0 of AZD1222 vaccination. The receptors derive from an adult in good health.

The genes are TRBV2 and TRBJ2-3; no clear D. V lost 10 bases and J lost 6, with 17 bases in between. The CDR3 extends over 13 amino acids. CDR1 and CDR2 (germline): SNHLY, FYNNEI. The CDR3 reads CATAWAPADTQYF. The CDR3 region has the DNA TGTGCCACCGCCTGGGCCCCCGCCGATACGCAGTATTTT.

The genes are TRBV11-2 and TRBJ2-1, with 12 bases identical to TRBD2. Per germline, CDR1 SGHAT and CDR2 FQNNGV. V was pared by 3 bases and J by 4 bases, with 1 base of the junction left unmatched. This CDR3 comprises 15 residues. The CDR3 DNA reads TGTGCCAGCAGCTTTGGGACTAGCGGGTACAATGAGCAGTTCTTC. This sequence encodes CASSFGTSGYNEQFF. The full variable domain, in which reference TRBV11-2 and TRBJ2-1 provide the parts outside the CDR3, is EAGVAQSPRYKIIEKRQSVAFWCNPISGHATLYWYQQILGQGPKLLIQFQNNGVVDDSQLPKDRFSAERLKGVDSTLKIQPAKLEDSAVYLCASSFGTSGYNEQFFGPGTRLTVL.

The chain couples TRBV18 to TRBJ2-1; TRBD2 aligns across 14 bases. V shed 1 base and J 8 bases; nucleotides not matched to a gene: 4. This CDR3 is built from 16 residues. Germline V CDR1 and CDR2: KGHSH, LQKENI. The CDR3 nucleotides are TGTGCCAGCTCACCACGGACTAGCGGGGGGAGGGATGAGCAGTTCTTC. Translated: CASSPRTSGGRDEQFF. Combining the CDR3 with reference TRBV18 and TRBJ2-1 gives the whole variable domain NAGVMQNPRHLVRRRGQEARLRCSPMKGHSHVYWYRQLPEEGLKFMVYLQKENIIDESGMPKERFSAEFPKEGPSILRIQQVVRGDSAAYFCASSPRTSGGRDEQFFGPGTRLTVL.

The chain employs TRBV7-2 and TRBJ1-5, with D possibly matching TRBD1 (6 bases). The CDR3 covers 15 residues. Germline V gene data show CDR1 as SGHTA and CDR2 as FQGNSA. Trimming took 2 bases from V and 3 from J, leaving 11 bases between them. CDR3 region: CASSLLTGHNQPQHF. As DNA, the CDR3 is TGTGCCAGCAGCTTACTTACAGGGCACAATCAGCCCCAGCATTTT.

J is TRBJ1-2 and V is TRBV28; D gene ambiguous. The germline V gene encodes CDR1 MDHEN and CDR2 SYDVKM. This CDR3 has 13 amino acids. The V end lost 3 bases, the J end lost 4 bases, and 9 bases lay between the germline ends. The CDR3 bases are TGTGCCAGCAGTTTGGAGGGAGGCTATGGCTACACCTTC. Residues: CASSLEGGYGYTF.

Only a few counts were recorded for this clone. The V and J genes are TRBV6-6 and TRBJ2-7; possible D gene TRBD1, 7 bases. V lost 6 bases, J lost 2 bases, and 14 bases lay in between. Germline V gene data show CDR1 as MNHNY and CDR2 as SVGAGI (reference sequence). This CDR3 has 14 residues. CDR3 sequence: CASSQGGSTYEQYF. CDR3 DNA: TGTGCCAGCAGCCAGGGGGGTAGCACCTACGAGCAGTACTTC.

This chain links TRBV7-8 with TRBJ1-6, with a possible D match to TRBD1 (5 bases). The V end was cut by 5 bases, the J end by 4 bases, with 15 bases between. There are 16 residues in the CDR3. CDR1 and CDR2 (germline): SGHVS, FQNEAQ. CDR3 in amino acids: CASSLVVGRYNSPLHF. CDR3 coding DNA: TGTGCCAGCAGCCTCGTGGTGGGACGGTATAATTCACCCCTCCACTTT.

The rearrangement links TRBV2 to TRBJ1-1, with 8 bases matching TRBD1. The CDR3 sequence is 13 residues long. The trim removed 2 bases at V and 7 bases at J, leaving 3 bases unmatched. Germline V lookup: CDR1 SNHLY, CDR2 FYNNEI. The CDR3 DNA follows: TGTGCCAGCAGTGAACAGGGGGCTGGTGAAGCTTTCTTT. Its protein product is CASSEQGAGEAFF.

The J gene is TRBJ2-5, the V gene TRBV6-5; D assignment may be TRBD1 or TRBD2 (6 bases each). The V gene's germline CDR1 is MNHEY and CDR2 SVGAGI. CDR3 length: 13 amino acids. V was cut by 2 bases and J by 7 bases, with 11 bases left in between. The CDR3 DNA sequence: TGTGCCAGCAGTTACGCAGAGGGGGGGACCCAGTACTTC. Its protein is CASSYAEGGTQYF.

The CDR3 is CASSVYPGELFF. CDR3 nucleotides: TGTGCCAGCAGCGTATATCCCGGGGAGCTGTTTTTT. The rearrangement joins TRBV9 to TRBJ2-2, with D unclear. V shed 1 base and J shed 6 bases, with 4 bases lying between them. This CDR3 is built from 12 residues. CDR1 is SGDLS, CDR2 YYNGEE, per germline.

V gene TRBV27 combines with J gene TRBJ2-3; no clear D gene. CDR1 and CDR2 from the germline V gene are MNHEY and SMNVEV (reference sequence). V gave up 3 bases and J gave up 7 bases, with 14 bases separating them. CDR3 length: 14 amino acids. This CDR3 is CASSFGSPVNTQYF. Written as DNA, the CDR3 is TGTGCCAGCAGTTTCGGCTCCCCCGTAAATACGCAGTATTTT.

The V and J genes are TRBV9 and TRBJ2-5; 8 bases fit TRBD2. J gave up 5 bases and V 6 bases, and 9 bases lay outside the gene matches. Per the germline V gene, CDR1 is SGDLS and CDR2 is YYNGEE. This CDR3 is built from 14 residues. CDR3 nucleotide sequence: TGTGCCAGCACCCCGGGGGGGCCGGGGGAGACCCAGTACTTC. Encoded protein: CASTPGGPGETQYF. Based on the CDR3 plus reference TRBV9 and TRBJ2-5, the full variable domain is DSGVTQTPKHLITATGQRVTLRCSPRSGDLSVYWYQQSLDQGLQFLIQYYNGEERAKGNILERFSAQQFPDLHSELNLSSLELGDSALYFCASTPGGPGETQYFGPGTRLLVL.

This rearrangement joins TRBV5-6 to TRBJ2-7; D remains unclear. The V and J ends lost 4 bases and 2 bases respectively, with 19 bases between them. CDR1 is SGHDT and CDR2 is YYEEEE in the germline V gene. The length of the CDR3 is 16 residues. The CDR3 DNA reads as TGTGCCAGCAGCCCGACGGCGGTACTCGGCCCCTACGAGCAGTACTTC. Amino acids: CASSPTAVLGPYEQYF.

J is TRBJ2-2 and V is TRBV6-2 or TRBV6-3, with 7 bases lining up with TRBD1. CDR1 is MNHEY and CDR2 is SVGEGT in the germline V gene. This CDR3 is built from 15 residues. J was trimmed by 3 bases and V by 3 bases; bases with no gene match: 4. DNA for the CDR3: TGTGCCAGCAGTTATGGACAGGTCTACACCGGGGAGCTGTTTTTT. This gives the protein CASSYGQVYTGELFF.

This chain links TRBV5-1 with TRBJ1-4, with TRBD1 matching over 7 bases. Trimming took 4 bases from V and 1 from J; bases not matched to a gene: 7. The CDR3 runs 16 residues. Germline assignment: CDR1 SGHRS and CDR2 YFSETQ. DNA for the CDR3: TGCGCCAGCAGCCCGGGACAGCTAGGAACTAATGAAAAACTGTTTTTT. Its translation: CASSPGQLGTNEKLFF. Full variable domain (missing parts from reference TRBV5-1 and TRBJ1-4): KAGVTQTPRYLIKTRGQQVTLSCSPISGHRSVSWYQQTPGQGLQFLFEYFSETQRNKGNFPGRFSGRQFSNSRSEMNVSTLELGDSALYLCASSPGQLGTNEKLFFGSGTQLSVL.

V and J are TRBV7-9 and TRBJ1-1; 8 bases agree with TRBD1. CDR1 and CDR2 from the germline V gene are SEHNR and FQNEAQ (reference sequence). With V trimmed by 5 bases and J by 5 bases, 4 bases remained unmatched. The CDR3 has 13 residues. The CDR3 spells CASSGQGPTEAFF. CDR3 DNA: TGTGCCAGCAGCGGACAGGGCCCGACTGAAGCTTTCTTT.

The chain recombines TRBV28 with TRBJ1-1, with D perhaps matching TRBD1 (5 bases). Germline CDR1 reads MDHEN; CDR2 reads SYDVKM. Between the trimmed V and J ends, which lost 10 bases and 1 base, there was a span of 7 bases. The CDR3 length is 11 residues. The CDR3 protein is CATGGNTEAFF. In DNA, the CDR3 is TGTGCCACCGGGGGGAACACTGAAGCTTTCTTT.

The chain joins TRBV29-1 to TRBJ2-7, with TRBD2 as a possible D gene (5 bases). This CDR3 is built from 12 residues. V was trimmed by 1 base and J by 3 bases, leaving 7 bases between them. From germline, CDR1 is SQVTM and CDR2 ANQGSEA. CDR3 DNA sequence: TGCAGCGTTGAAGGACTATTCTACGAGCAGTACTTC. It specifies CSVEGLFYEQYF.